This note documents a single T cell receptor (beta chain) sequence. Its cognate antigen is unknown. The sample carries other DNA sequences with the same CDR3. The repertoire was sequenced with immunoSEQ multiplex PCR; TCRdb's copy has only in-frame clones and lacks some. This sample yields some 2.3 million clones, of which approximately 93% are seen a single time; about 0.39% belongs to the top ten. This entry comes from a study of shared clonotypes between healthy human individuals. Broader study findings: Owing to a small donor count, the genetic and exposure-history diversity represented was limited. Across a handful of donors, naive CD4 shared around 5%, naive CD8 3.5% to 4%, memory CD4 roughly 2.5%, memory CD8 approximately 0.4%.

A split of CD4+ cells into CD45RA+ naive and CD45RA-negative memory subsets was performed. The CDR3 consists of 13 residues. Germline V gene data show CDR1 as LNHDA and CDR2 as SQIVND (reference sequence). J lost 6 bases, V lost 5 bases, and 3 bases had no gene match. This clonotype was sampled from a young man in good health. Some clones in this sample may be carry-over from other donors' samples. The chain is built from TRBV19 and TRBJ1-5; 8 bases match TRBD1. Sample: naive CD4+ T cells from PBMCs. Subset in this sample: CD45RA+ positively selected. CDR3 sequence: CASSGQGRQPQHF. Written as DNA, the CDR3 is TGTGCCAGTAGTGGACAGGGACGTCAGCCCCAGCATTTT.